The entry that follows covers one T cell receptor (beta chain) sequence. What it recognizes is unknown. Additional DNA sequences in this sample encode the identical CDR3. The data were obtained in a study of cytomegalovirus exposure and HLA in healthy donors. Per germline, CDR1 SGHRS and CDR2 YFSETQ. The V end lost 0 bases, the J end lost 3 bases, and 8 bases lay between the germline ends. The CDR3 consists of 14 residues. The primer mix had 60 Vbeta and 13 Jbeta primers. Assay used: immunoSEQ multiplex PCR; TCRdb lists only in-frame clones, some missing. The sample has under 200,000 clones; roughly 77% are singletons. Study-wide results and limits: When analyzed later, a missense DCLRE1C variant was found to be linked to TCR beta V- and J-gene trimming. HLA alleles showed associations with 16,951 TCR beta sequences in a later analysis, at a 0.05 false discovery rate. Most CMV-associated TCR beta chains were later found to appear HLA-restricted.

This chain links TRBV5-1 with TRBJ2-3; tentatively, D is TRBD2 (6 bases). What was sequenced was PBMCs. The TCR originated in a woman between 18 and 30 years old in good health and CMV-seronegative. CDR3 sequence reads: CASSLARETDTQYF. The CDR3 region has the DNA TGCGCCAGCAGCTTGGCCCGGGAGACAGATACGCAGTATTTT.